These 10 T cell receptor beta chains were sequenced from one sample in a study of CD8+ T cells in alopecia areata. After isolation, RNA underwent reverse transcription to generate cDNA as the sequencing template. Method: immunoSEQ multiplex PCR; TCRdb's copy keeps in-frame clones and lacks some. The sample carries approximately 100,000 clones, 55% to 70% recorded once. The treatment denotes: oral pan-JAK inhibitor, 5-10 mg twice daily. This sample comprised CD8+ T cells sorted from blood, obtained at roughly week 55, from a patient treated with tofacitinib. These receptors came from a human donor with alopecia areata.

The chain recombines TRBV6-5 with TRBJ1-2, with TRBD1 as a possible D gene (6 bases). The CDR3 extends over 13 amino acids. Germline CDR1 and CDR2: MNHEY and SVGAGI. V was cut by 2 bases and J by 8 bases, with 12 bases left in between. CDR3 bases: TGTGCCAGCAGTTACGGGTCAGGGGAGGGCTACACCTTC. As protein: CASSYGSGEGYTF.

This clone was seen a single time. This chain uses TRBV2 with TRBJ2-1, with D unclear. Germline CDR1 SNHLY, CDR2 FYNNEI. The CDR3 is 12 amino acids. Trimming pared 6 bases from V and 8 bases from J, leaving 11 bases between. The CDR3: CASRGRIDEQFF. The CDR3 nucleotides read TGTGCCAGCAGAGGCAGAATTGATGAGCAGTTCTTC.

This clone was seen only once. The chain links TRBV5-1 to TRBJ2-3; 7 positions agree with TRBD2. This CDR3 region has 19 residues. Trimming cost V 0 bases and J 1 base; bases outside gene matches: 14. CDR1 is SGHRS and CDR2 is YFSETQ in the germline V gene. The CDR3, as DNA: TGCGCCAGCAGCTTGGAGGTGCGGGGAGGGCCCTGGGGCACAGATACGCAGTATTTT. Translated: CASSLEVRGGPWGTDTQYF.

V usage is TRBV4-1 and J usage is TRBJ2-1; no firm D call. V lost 4 bases and J 7 bases, leaving 5 bases between the germline ends. The germline V gene encodes CDR1 MGHRA and CDR2 YSYEKL. This CDR3 has 11 residues. The CDR3 bases are TGCGCCAGCAGCCTTCATAATGAGCAGTTCTTC. Translating gives CASSLHNEQFF.

V is TRBV29-1 and J is TRBJ1-2; unclear D gene. V shed 5 bases and J shed 4 bases, with 8 bases lying between them. This CDR3 is 11 amino acids long. CDR1 SQVTM and CDR2 ANQGSEA come from the germline V gene. CDR3 residues: CSVPAVYGYTF. In DNA form, the CDR3 reads TGCAGCGTTCCAGCGGTCTATGGCTACACCTTC.

This clone appeared a few times. The chain joins TRBV19 to TRBJ2-1, with D maybe TRBD1 (6 bases). The CDR3 runs to 13 residues. The germline V and J ends were trimmed by 4 bases and 10 bases, with 14 bases remaining between them. Per the germline V gene, CDR1 is LNHDA and CDR2 is SQIVND (reference sequence). The CDR3 is CASSKGGGAEQFF. The CDR3 DNA reads TGTGCCAGTAGTAAAGGGGGTGGGGCAGAGCAGTTCTTC.

This clone was counted a single time. V and J are TRBV6-6 and TRBJ2-1, with 7 bases fitting TRBD2. The V and J ends lost 5 bases and 7 bases, in that order; junction bases with no gene match: 14. Looked up from germline, CDR1 is MNHNY and CDR2 is SVGAGI (reference sequence). CDR3 length: 16 residues. This CDR3 reads CASSKDLAGVLNEQFF. DNA for the CDR3: TGTGCCAGCAGTAAGGACTTGGCGGGGGTGTTGAATGAGCAGTTCTTC.

This clone is classed as medium-sized. V is TRBV4-1 and J is TRBJ2-7; D is perhaps TRBD1 (6 bases). Trimming left V 3 bases short and J 7 bases short, with 16 bases between. The CDR3 totals 14 residues. The germline CDR1 and CDR2 sequences are MGHRA and YSYEKL. This CDR3 is CASSQETGWWEQYF. DNA of the CDR3: TGCGCCAGCAGCCAGGAGACAGGTTGGTGGGAGCAGTACTTC.

The chain combines TRBV7-9 with TRBJ1-1; D is ambiguous. The CDR3 consists of 14 residues. V was trimmed by 6 bases and J by 1 base, leaving 12 bases between them. CDR1 is SEHNR and CDR2 is FQNEAQ in the germline V gene (reference sequence). DNA for the CDR3: TGTGCCAGCAGTACATCTGGAGGGAACACTGAAGCTTTCTTT. It is translated as CASSTSGGNTEAFF.

This clone has only a few counts. The CDR3 DNA reads as TGTGCCAGCAGTTTTATCCCGACACTGGGGATCAACACCGGGGAGCTGTTTTTT. Its protein is CASSFIPTLGINTGELFF. The chain employs TRBV28 and TRBJ2-2; the D is unclear. Germline V gene sequence: CDR1 MDHEN, CDR2 SYDVKM. The V end lost 3 bases, the J end lost 2 bases, and 19 bases lay between the germline ends. The CDR3 has 18 residues.